The sequence of this T cell receptor (beta chain) was determined in a study of T cell repertoires in cytomegalovirus infection. The overall study: CMV infection and matching HLA type were both indicated by public TCR beta signatures. General study points: Ex vivo, HLA-C-restricted CMV-specific TCR beta clonotypes prevailed over the rest of the response. CMV carriers having the relevant HLA were flagged by cumulative public TCR beta family frequency.

Looked up from germline, CDR1 is SSHAT and CDR2 is FNYEAQ (reference sequence). The CDR3 runs 13 residues. About this clonotype: Its antigen is not known.

From the reads, TCRdb called clonotypes with MiXCR, one entry per CDR3 protein. The repertoire holds about 330,000 distinct CDR3 sequences, with over 7.5% as singletons. The rearrangement joins TRBV7-7 to TRBJ2-7; 8 bases fit TRBD2. This TCR was recovered from a human donor in good health (CMV status not recorded). Some clones in this sample may be carry-over from other donors' samples. The source material was PBMCs. CDR3 coding DNA: TGTGCGGGGGCGGTGGGACTAGGGGCAGAGCAGTACTTC. It codes for CAGAVGLGAEQYF.